This entry concerns a single T cell receptor beta chain. The CDR3 sequence is 13 residues long. Trimming stripped 5 bases from V and 6 bases from J, with 11 bases between. Germline CDR1 and CDR2: SGHTA and FQGTGA. These data belong to a study of graft-versus-host responses after intestinal transplantation. Study information: The transplants performed in recipients were multivisceral, liver-intestinal, or isolated intestinal. Uniformly, recipients were administered anti-thymocyte globulin induction with subsequent tacrolimus and steroids for around three years.

Here immunoSEQ multiplex PCR was the method, and the copy in TCRdb shows in-frame clones only, minus some. The table lists roughly 15,000 clones, around two thirds of them singletons. Intraepithelial and lamina propria lymphocytes were isolated from graft specimens. The material was ileum tissue, obtained 16 days after intestinal transplant. This sequence joins TRBV7-3 and TRBJ1-5; D gene ambiguous. The receptor's source is a human patient who received an intestinal transplant, so some T cells may come from the graft donor. CDR3 residues: CASSPDFGQPQHF. In DNA form, the CDR3 reads TGTGCCAGCAGCCCCGATTTCGGTCAGCCCCAGCATTTT.